This T cell receptor (beta chain) was profiled in a study of cytomegalovirus exposure and HLA in healthy donors. CDR1 is LNHDA and CDR2 is SQIVND in the germline V gene (reference sequence). Trimming pared 5 bases from V and 6 bases from J, leaving 10 bases between. The CDR3 covers 13 residues. It was with 60 Vbeta and 13 Jbeta primers that the PCR ran. The assay was immunoSEQ multiplex PCR, and TCRdb's table has in-frame clones only and misses some. The sample includes about 120,000 clones, 60% to 85% of them seen just once. Findings of the study overall: It has been reported that TCR beta sequences accurately predicted the HLA-A and HLA-B alleles of most subjects. Later work showed greater clonal expansion in HLA-associated TCR beta chains than in equally common others.

In regard to this clone: Its cognate antigen is unknown.

The chain joins TRBV19 to TRBJ1-4, with a tentative D call TRBD1 (5 bases). This clonotype was obtained from a female donor in good health and CMV-seronegative. The sample taken for sequencing was PBMCs. The CDR3 coding sequence is TGTGCCAGTAGTTCCGGGACTTATGAAAAACTGTTTTTT. Translation gives CASSSGTYEKLFF.